The entry below describes one TCR beta chain. Its antigen remains unknown. The CDR3 extends over 15 amino acids. Germline V gene lookup returns CDR1 MRHNA and CDR2 SNTAGT. The V segment lost 7 bases and the J segment 0 bases; nucleotides outside the gene matches: 7. The PCR was carried out with 60 Vbeta primers and 13 Jbeta primers. Generated by immunoSEQ multiplex PCR, the TCRdb table keeps only in-frame clones and is missing some. The sample contains over 85,000 clones, over 65% of which appear only once. This sample stems from a study of cytomegalovirus exposure and HLA in healthy donors. Across the study: Among the 350 to 500 donors who were genotyped, approximately 76% fell in the genetic ancestry cluster that is associated with self-reported Caucasian donors.

Study observations and caveats: Upon later analysis, HLA-associated TCR beta chains proved more clonally expanded than other, equally common chains. Trimming of TCR beta V- and J-genes showed a link, identified in a later analysis, to a missense DCLRE1C variant.

The rearrangement uses TRBV6-4 and TRBJ2-3; 7 bases line up with TRBD2. Sequencing input: PBMCs. This clonotype was obtained from a man between 40 and 49 years old in good health and CMV-seronegative. The CDR3 bases are TGTGCCAGCAAGAAAGGGGACTACAGCACAGATACGCAGTATTTT. As protein: CASKKGDYSTDTQYF.